These T cell receptor beta chains were read from a single sample in a study of blood T cell repertoires in COVID-19. Profiling relied on immunoSEQ multiplex PCR, and the TCRdb table lists in-frame clones only, not all of them. The data hold about 170,000 clones, with around 87% observed a single time. Sequenced: peripheral blood. These receptor sequences come from a man aged 18 to 29 with active or convalescent COVID-19. Each CDR3 is given without its conserved first and last residue.

j_call: TRBJ2-2; cdr3_length: 9; v_call: TRBV7-3; cdr3_aa: ASANTGELF
j_call: TRBJ2-4; cdr3_length: 12; v_call: TRBV13; cdr3_aa: ASSSTGSKNIQY
j_call: TRBJ1-5; cdr3_length: 11; v_call: TRBV25-1; cdr3_aa: ASSRDSNQPQH
j_call: TRBJ1-6; cdr3_length: 14; v_call: TRBV21-1; cdr3_aa: ASSKGRDRENSPLH
j_call: TRBJ1-3; cdr3_length: 13; v_call: TRBV7-2; cdr3_aa: ASSPDLSGGNTIY
j_call: TRBJ2-1; cdr3_length: 13; v_call: TRBV13; cdr3_aa: ASSAQREGRNEQF
j_call: TRBJ2-1; cdr3_length: 14; v_call: TRBV2; cdr3_aa: ASSDFVSSGNGEQF
j_call: TRBJ1-1; cdr3_length: 14; v_call: TRBV18; cdr3_aa: ASSRDRRGLNTEAF
j_call: TRBJ1-2; cdr3_length: 13; v_call: TRBV13; cdr3_aa: ASTHNRVSPYGYT
j_call: TRBJ1-5; cdr3_length: 13; v_call: TRBV7-9; cdr3_aa: ASSPGKGSNQPQH
j_call: TRBJ2-1; cdr3_length: 13; v_call: TRBV18; cdr3_aa: ASSPGQGSYNEQF
j_call: TRBJ2-5; cdr3_length: 11; v_call: TRBV15; cdr3_aa: ATSRDREETQY
j_call: TRBJ1-5; cdr3_length: 12; v_call: TRBV7-2; cdr3_aa: ASSRTGGGQPQH
j_call: TRBJ2-1; cdr3_length: 14; v_call: TRBV7-2; cdr3_aa: ASSSPSSGANNEQF
j_call: TRBJ2-7; cdr3_length: 11; v_call: TRBV11-2; cdr3_aa: ASSLVGGYEQY
j_call: TRBJ1-5; cdr3_length: 18; v_call: TRBV10-1; cdr3_aa: ASISREDGQGCHSNQPQH
j_call: TRBJ1-2; cdr3_length: 8; v_call: TRBV12-3/TRBV12-4; cdr3_aa: ASSGDGYT
j_call: TRBJ2-3; cdr3_length: 12; v_call: TRBV5-4; cdr3_aa: ASSLVVAADTQY